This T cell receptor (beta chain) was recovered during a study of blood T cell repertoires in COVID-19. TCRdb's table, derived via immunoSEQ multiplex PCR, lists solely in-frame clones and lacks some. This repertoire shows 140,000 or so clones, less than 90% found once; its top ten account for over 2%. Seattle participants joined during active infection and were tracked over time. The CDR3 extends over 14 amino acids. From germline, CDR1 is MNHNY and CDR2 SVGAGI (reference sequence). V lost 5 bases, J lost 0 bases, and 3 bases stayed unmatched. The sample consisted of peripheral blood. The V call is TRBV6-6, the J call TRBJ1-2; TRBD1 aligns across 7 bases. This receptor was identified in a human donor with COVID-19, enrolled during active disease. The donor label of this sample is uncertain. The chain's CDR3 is CASSLGTANYGYTF. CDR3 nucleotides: TGTGCCAGCAGTCTCGGGACAGCTAACTATGGCTACACCTTC.